The clone carrying this TCR beta chain was observed at least ten times. Its antigen is unknown. This specimen belongs to a study of T cell repertoires in cytomegalovirus infection. CDR3 length equals 11 residues. Trimming took 1 base from V and 7 from J, leaving 2 bases between them. Per germline, CDR1 SGHVS and CDR2 FQNEAQ. One entry per CDR3 protein, called by TCRdb with MiXCR from the reads. The sample has 600,000 to 700,000 distinct CDR3 sequences, around 30% seen once. The J gene is TRBJ2-1, the V gene TRBV7-8; D is unresolved. This specimen consisted of cultured PBMCs, obtained from culture after CMV antigen stimulation. The sequence was obtained from a human donor in good health (CMV status not recorded). Some clones in this sample may be carry-over from other donors' samples. CDR3 region: CASSLDNEQFF. The CDR3 region has the DNA TGTGCCAGCAGCTTAGATAATGAGCAGTTCTTC.